The TCR beta chain under discussion was sequenced for a study of blood T cell repertoires in COVID-19. As originally analysed: Estimation of nucleated cell counts was performed using reference gene primer amplification. The data were produced by immunoSEQ multiplex PCR, yet TCRdb's version contains in-frame clones alone and is incomplete. That table is the source of V, J and clone size, and D and trimming were worked out from the DNA. The table has 180,000 or so clones, 70% to 90% seen once. V was cut by 3 bases and J by 1 base, with 12 bases left in between. The CDR3 is made up of 14 amino acids. Germline CDR1 DFQATT, CDR2 SNEGSKA (reference sequence).

The clonotype originates from a middle-aged man with active or convalescent COVID-19. The rearrangement joins TRBV20-1 to TRBJ1-1; D possibly corresponds to TRBD1 (6 bases). Input material: peripheral blood. The CDR3 spells CSASAGAGNTEAFF. CDR3 bases: TGCAGTGCTAGTGCAGGGGCTGGGAACACTGAAGCTTTCTTT.